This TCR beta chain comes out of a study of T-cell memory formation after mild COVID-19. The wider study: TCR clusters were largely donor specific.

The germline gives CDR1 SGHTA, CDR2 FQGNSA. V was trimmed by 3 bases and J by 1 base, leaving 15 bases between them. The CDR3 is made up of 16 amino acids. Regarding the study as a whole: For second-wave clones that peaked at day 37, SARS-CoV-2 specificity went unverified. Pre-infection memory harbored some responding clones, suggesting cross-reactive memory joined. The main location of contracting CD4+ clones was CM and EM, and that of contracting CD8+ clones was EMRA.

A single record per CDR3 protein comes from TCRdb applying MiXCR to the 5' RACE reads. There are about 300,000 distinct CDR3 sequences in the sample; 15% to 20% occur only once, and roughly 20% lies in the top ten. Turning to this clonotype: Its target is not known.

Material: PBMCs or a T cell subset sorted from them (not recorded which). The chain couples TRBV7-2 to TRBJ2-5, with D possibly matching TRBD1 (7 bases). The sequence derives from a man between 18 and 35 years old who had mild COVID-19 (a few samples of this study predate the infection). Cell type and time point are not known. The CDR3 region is CASSLVRGASQETQYF. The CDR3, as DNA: TGTGCCAGCAGCTTGGTCAGGGGGGCCTCCCAAGAGACCCAGTACTTC. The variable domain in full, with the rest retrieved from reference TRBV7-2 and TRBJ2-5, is GAGVSQSPSNKVTEKGKDVELRCDPISGHTALYWYRQSLGQGLEFLIYFQGNSAPDKSGLPSDRFSAERTGGSVSTLTIQRTQQEDSAVYLCASSLVRGASQETQYFGPGTRLLVL.